This note documents a single T cell receptor beta chain sequence. As yet, its antigen is unknown. The data were obtained in a study of radiotherapy plus CTLA-4 blockade in lung cancer. About the research overall: For less than 20% of patients, objective responses occurred, and approximately 33% had disease control. Study-level findings and limits: How blood T cell clones changed early, along with interferon-beta, reportedly forecast response best. Subsequent to radiotherapy plus ipilimumab, tumor-derived TCR clones underwent expansion in blood.

The CDR3 totals 12 residues. Per germline, CDR1 SEHNR and CDR2 FQNEAQ (reference sequence). V dropped 5 bases and J dropped 3 bases, with 7 bases sitting between them. Generated by immunoSEQ multiplex PCR, the TCRdb table keeps only in-frame clones and is missing some. This sample has around 85,000 clones, with about 86% found just once. Treatment of patients with chemo-refractory metastatic non-small-cell lung cancer consisted of focal radiation plus CTLA-4 blockade with ipilimumab. The chain combines TRBV7-9 with TRBJ2-5, with D unresolved. The receptor was isolated from a human donor with non-small cell lung cancer who had a partial response to radiotherapy plus ipilimumab. The sample here was peripheral blood, taken from a patient treated with radiotherapy plus ipilimumab. The CDR3 loop reads CASSPFEETQYF. DNA of the CDR3: TGTGCCAGCAGCCCCTTCGAAGAGACCCAGTACTTC.